One and the same sample provided the 30 T cell receptor beta chains below, sequenced in a study of cytomegalovirus exposure and HLA in healthy donors. A multiplex PCR was run with 60 Vbeta primers and 13 Jbeta primers. Sequenced by immunoSEQ multiplex PCR; TCRdb stores in-frame clones only, minus some. The data show about 82,000 clones, over 9.5% seen once. What was sequenced was PBMCs. The receptors shown here come from a man in his sixties in good health and CMV-seropositive.

This clone has only a few counts. The chain uses TRBV25-1 and TRBJ1-2; TRBD1 matches at 10 bases. This CDR3 has 15 residues. Germline loops: CDR1 MGHDK, CDR2 SYGVNS. V gave up 5 bases and J gave up 2 bases; unmatched junction bases: 5. The CDR3 region has the DNA TGTGCCAGCAGTCGGACAGGGGGGTTCAACTATGGCTACACCTTC. It encodes CASSRTGGFNYGYTF.

The rearrangement joins TRBV7-3 to TRBJ1-2, with TRBD1 matching 8 bases. The V gene's germline CDR1 is SGHTA and CDR2 FQGTGA. This CDR3 has 14 amino acids. J lost 5 bases, V lost 5 bases, and 7 bases had no gene match. CDR3 amino acids: CASSPTGGGYGYTF. The CDR3, as DNA: TGTGCCAGCAGCCCAACAGGGGGAGGGTATGGCTACACCTTC.

V is TRBV28 and J is TRBJ2-7, with a weak D call TRBD1 (6 bases). Germline CDR1 reads MDHEN; CDR2 reads SYDVKM. Trimming took off 4 bases at V and 5 bases at J, with 9 bases between the two ends. The CDR3 extends over 12 amino acids. In DNA, the CDR3 is TGTGCCAGCAGTTCAGGGGTCCACGAGCAGTACGTC. This sequence encodes CASSSGVHEQYV.

This clone was observed a handful of times. The chain recombines TRBV11-3 with TRBJ2-7; D remains unclear. Trimming took 6 bases from V and 1 from J, leaving 16 bases between them. The CDR3 is 15 amino acids. From germline, CDR1 is SGHNT and CDR2 YENEEA. The DNA for the CDR3 is TGTGCCAGCAGTCTGTGGCAGAACTATTCCTACGAGCAGTACGTC. Protein product: CASSLWQNYSYEQYV.

J is TRBJ2-1 and V is TRBV7-2, with 7 bases identical to TRBD1. The germline V gene encodes CDR1 SGHTA and CDR2 FQGNSA. With V trimmed by 1 base and J by 3 bases, 9 bases remained unmatched. This CDR3 is built from 17 residues. The CDR3 protein is CASSLVVTGAVYNEQFF. CDR3 nucleotide sequence: TGTGCCAGCAGCTTAGTCGTTACAGGGGCTGTCTACAATGAGCAGTTCTTC.

This clone showed up just a few times. The chain recombines TRBV28 with TRBJ1-4; no clear D. The V gene lost 1 base and the J gene lost 4 bases, with 7 bases spanning the gap. Germline V gene lookup returns CDR1 MDHEN and CDR2 SYDVKM. The length of the CDR3 is 14 residues. CDR3 residues: CASSLSGNNEKLFF. CDR3 nucleotide sequence: TGTGCCAGCAGTTTATCGGGGAATAATGAAAAACTGTTTTTT.

In its sample, this clone was seen once. The chain is built from TRBV28 and TRBJ2-2; 10 nucleotides line up with TRBD1. The CDR3 spans 14 residues. The germline V gene encodes CDR1 MDHEN and CDR2 SYDVKM. The J segment lost 7 bases and the V segment lost 8 bases, leaving 7 bases of the junction unmatched. CDR3 sequence reads: CASVTGGGNGELFF. The CDR3 DNA reads as TGTGCCAGCGTGACAGGGGGCGGGAACGGGGAGCTGTTTTTT.

This clone came up a few times. The chain is built from TRBV29-1 and TRBJ2-7, with D uncertain. The CDR3 contains 13 residues. Germline V gene lookup returns CDR1 SQVTM and CDR2 ANQGSEA. V lost 0 bases, J lost 0 bases, and 6 bases lay in between. This CDR3 is CSVEDPYSYEQYF. For the CDR3, the DNA is TGCAGCGTTGAAGATCCTTACTCCTACGAGCAGTACTTC.

This clone has more than one count but fewer than ten. The chain uses TRBV5-1 and TRBJ2-7; a weak D match, TRBD1 (6 bases). V lost 0 bases to trimming and J lost 6 bases, with 16 bases between them. The V gene's germline CDR1 is SGHRS and CDR2 YFSETQ. CDR3 length equals 15 residues. The CDR3 loop is CASSLAGTSGGEQYF. In nucleotides, the CDR3 is TGCGCCAGCAGCTTGGCCGGGACATCGGGTGGCGAGCAGTACTTC.

This clone was found a few times. V is TRBV15 and J is TRBJ1-6, with 7 nucleotides matching TRBD1. Germline CDR1 and CDR2: LNHNV and YYDKDF (reference sequence). This CDR3 is built from 18 residues. After removal of 5 bases from V and 0 bases from J, the junction contained 10 bases not matched to a gene. Here the CDR3 DNA reads TGTGCCACCAGCCCTACAGGGGTACGGAGCTCCTATAATTCACCCCTCCACTTT. The encoded protein is CATSPTGVRSSYNSPLHF.

This clone was detected only a few times. This chain joins TRBV10-3 and TRBJ1-6; 11 bases fit TRBD1. The J segment lost 9 bases and the V segment lost 7 bases, leaving 5 bases of the junction unmatched. Germline loops: CDR1 ENHRY, CDR2 SYGVKD. The CDR3 is 14 amino acids. CDR3 nucleotide sequence: TGTGCCATCACCCCGGACAGGGGGCGTTCACCCCTCCACTTT. Amino acids: CAITPDRGRSPLHF.

This chain uses TRBV5-4 with TRBJ2-5, with D possibly being TRBD1 (6 bases). The CDR3 sequence is 15 residues long. Trimming took 0 bases from V and 1 from J, leaving 10 bases between them. The germline V gene has CDR1 SGHNT and CDR2 YYREEE (reference sequence). CDR3 in amino acids: CASSLEVGGQETQYF. The CDR3, as DNA: TGTGCCAGCAGCTTGGAGGTAGGGGGCCAAGAGACCCAGTACTTC.

The chain joins TRBV5-6 to TRBJ2-2, with D possibly matching TRBD1 (5 bases). The germline V gene has CDR1 SGHDT and CDR2 YYEEEE. CDR3 size: 18 residues. The V end was cut by 4 bases, the J end by 6 bases, with 25 bases between. The CDR3 coding sequence is TGTGCCAGCAGCCGCCGGTGGAAAGGGGTTAAAAGGGCCGGGGAGCTGTTTTTT. Its protein is CASSRRWKGVKRAGELFF. Using reference TRBV5-6 and TRBJ2-2 for the parts outside the CDR3, the full variable domain is DAGVTQSPTHLIKTRGQQVTLRCSPKSGHDTVSWYQQALGQGPQFIFQYYEEEERQRGNFPDRFSGHQFPNYSSELNVNALLLGDSALYLCASSRRWKGVKRAGELFFGEGSRLTVL.

This clone was seen more than once but under ten times. This chain uses TRBV2 with TRBJ2-2; TRBD1 matches at 10 bases. With V trimmed by 5 bases and J by 7 bases, 7 bases remained unmatched. The CDR3 length is 15 residues. Per the germline V gene, CDR1 is SNHLY and CDR2 is FYNNEI. The CDR3 reads CASSWTGGVFGELFF. In DNA form, the CDR3 reads TGTGCCAGCAGTTGGACAGGGGGGGTCTTCGGGGAGCTGTTTTTT.

The rearrangement joins TRBV11-2 to TRBJ2-3, with 9 bases aligning to TRBD2. The CDR3 extends over 15 amino acids. Germline V gives CDR1 SGHAT, CDR2 FQNNGV. After removal of 1 base from V and 6 bases from J, the junction contained 5 bases not matched to a gene. The CDR3 here is CASSLARLADDTQYF. The CDR3 DNA reads as TGTGCCAGCAGCTTAGCCAGACTAGCGGATGATACGCAGTATTTT.

The V gene is TRBV28, the J gene TRBJ2-1, with 11 nucleotides matching TRBD2. The V gene's germline CDR1 is MDHEN and CDR2 SYDVKM. Losses at the gene ends were 11 bases for V and 4 bases for J; bases not matched to a gene: 7. CDR3 length equals 14 residues. The CDR3 here is CAHRLAGQYNEQFF. The CDR3 DNA is TGTGCCCACAGACTAGCGGGACAATACAATGAGCAGTTCTTC.

This clone was counted a few times. V is TRBV7-8 and J is TRBJ2-7; 12 bases are a match to TRBD1. With 5 bases clipped from V and 4 bases from J, the junction kept 9 bases outside the gene matches. The germline CDR1 and CDR2 sequences are SGHVS and FQNEAQ. The CDR3 contains 16 residues. CDR3: CASSPQAGQGAYEQYF. In DNA form, the CDR3 reads TGTGCCAGCAGCCCCCAGGCGGGACAGGGGGCTTACGAGCAGTACTTC. The entire variable domain, with the rest obtained from reference TRBV7-8 and TRBJ2-7, is as follows: GAGVSQSPRYKVAKRGQDVALRCDPISGHVSLFWYQQALGQGPEFLTYFQNEAQLDKSGLPSDRFFAERPEGSVSTLKIQRTQQEDSAVYLCASSPQAGQGAYEQYFGPGTRLTVT.

For the CDR3, the DNA is TGTGCCAGCAGCTTAAAAGGGACGAGCGGGGGTGCGAACACCGGGGAGCTGTTTTTT. Translating it yields CASSLKGTSGGANTGELFF. V and J are TRBV7-3 and TRBJ2-2; 8 nucleotides line up with TRBD2. Germline assignment: CDR1 SGHTA and CDR2 FQGTGA. The CDR3 covers 19 residues. The V gene end was trimmed by 1 base and the J gene end by 0 bases; junction bases not matched to a gene: 10.

The genes are TRBV6-1 and TRBJ1-4; the match to TRBD1 covers 8 bases. There are 15 residues in the CDR3. The V gene's germline CDR1 is MNHNS and CDR2 SASEGT. With 5 bases clipped from V and 3 bases from J, the junction kept 5 bases outside the gene matches. The CDR3 DNA reads as TGTGCCAGCAGTTCTCCGGGACAGGCTAATGAAAAACTGTTTTTT. Residues: CASSSPGQANEKLFF.

This clone turned up a few times. The chain recombines TRBV28 with TRBJ1-1; TRBD1 is a possible D gene (6 bases). The CDR3 covers 14 residues. Trimming stripped 10 bases from V and 3 bases from J, with 18 bases between. Germline-derived CDR1 and CDR2 are MDHEN and SYDVKM. The CDR3, as DNA: TGTGCCACTCTCGAAGTGGGGGCGGACACTGAAGCTTTCTTT. The encoded protein is CATLEVGADTEAFF.

The chain employs TRBV7-2 and TRBJ2-7, with D perhaps TRBD1 (5 bases). Between the trimmed V and J ends, which lost 3 bases and 2 bases, there was a span of 11 bases. The CDR3 is 14 residues long. Germline V gives CDR1 SGHTA, CDR2 FQGNSA. In DNA, the CDR3 is TGTGCCAGCAGCTTGACAGTAGTCCCCTACGAGCAGTACTTC. Translation gives CASSLTVVPYEQYF.

The J gene is TRBJ1-2, the V gene TRBV15, with 9 nucleotides matching TRBD1. The J segment lost 6 bases and the V segment lost 1 base, leaving 9 bases of the junction unmatched. The CDR3 consists of 16 residues. Germline V gene data show CDR1 as LNHNV and CDR2 as YYDKDF (reference sequence). This chain's CDR3 is CATSRGGQWTGDGYTF. The CDR3, as DNA: TGTGCCACCAGCAGAGGTGGCCAGTGGACAGGGGATGGCTACACCTTC.

The CDR3 region has the DNA TGTGCCAGTAGTATAGGAACAGGGGCCACGGGGAACATTCAGTACTTC. It specifies CASSIGTGATGNIQYF. The chain uses TRBV19 and TRBJ2-4, with 7 bases fitting TRBD1. The V and J ends lost 1 base and 7 bases, in that order; junction bases with no gene match: 10. Germline V gives CDR1 LNHDA, CDR2 SQIVND (reference sequence). The CDR3 spans 16 residues.

The rearrangement uses TRBV29-1 and TRBJ2-3, with 9 bases fitting TRBD1. The trim removed 4 bases at V and 1 base at J, leaving 3 bases unmatched. The CDR3 has 14 residues. CDR1 is SQVTM, CDR2 ANQGSEA, per germline. CDR3 nucleotides: TGCAGCGTTGGGACAGGGGATGGCACAGATACGCAGTATTTT. Translating gives CSVGTGDGTDTQYF.

This clone was found a few times. This rearrangement joins TRBV7-9 to TRBJ2-5; 8 bases line up with TRBD1. The CDR3 length is 14 residues. Losses at the gene ends were 1 base for V and 5 bases for J; bases not matched to a gene: 3. Germline CDR1 and CDR2: SEHNR and FQNEAQ (reference sequence). This CDR3 reads CASSLDTGGETQYF. DNA for the CDR3: TGTGCCAGCAGCTTAGATACAGGGGGGGAGACCCAGTACTTC.

The table lists this clone with a few counts. This chain joins TRBV19 and TRBJ2-1, with 7 nucleotides matching TRBD2. Germline V gene data show CDR1 as LNHDA and CDR2 as SQIVND (reference sequence). The CDR3 extends over 15 amino acids. The junction had 3 bases not matched to a gene; V was cut back by 3 bases and J by 1 base. In DNA form, the CDR3 reads TGTGCCAGTAGTATTGCTAGCGGTTCCTACAATGAGCAGTTCTTC. Amino acid sequence: CASSIASGSYNEQFF.

This clone was seen a few times. The rearrangement uses TRBV28 and TRBJ2-1; TRBD1 matches at 9 bases. Germline CDR1 reads MDHEN; CDR2 reads SYDVKM. CDR3 length: 16 residues. Trimming at V came to 8 bases and at J to 8 bases, leaving 16 bases not matched to a gene. The CDR3 region has the DNA TGTGCCAGCGACCGGGTTGGAGGACAGGGGAGGGATGAGCAGTTCTTC. It encodes CASDRVGGQGRDEQFF.

This sequence joins TRBV29-1 and TRBJ2-1, with 8 bases lining up with TRBD1. The CDR3 loop spans 14 amino acids. Germline CDR1 SQVTM, CDR2 ANQGSEA. The ends lost 7 bases at V and 8 bases at J; junction bases unmatched: 13. The CDR3 sequence is CSAVGQGLGDEQFF. The CDR3 nucleotides are TGCAGCGCGGTCGGACAGGGCCTTGGGGATGAGCAGTTCTTC.

This clone has a handful of counts. This chain links TRBV29-1 with TRBJ2-7; D might be TRBD1 (6 bases). Trimming cost V 7 bases and J 0 bases, with 13 bases left between them. The CDR3 is 13 amino acids. CDR1 is SQVTM, CDR2 ANQGSEA, per germline. The CDR3 sequence is CSALQGSSYEQYF. DNA for the CDR3: TGCAGCGCTCTCCAGGGGAGCTCCTACGAGCAGTACTTC.

This clone was detected only a few times. V and J are TRBV28 and TRBJ1-1; TRBD1 aligns across 8 bases. The CDR3 loop spans 13 amino acids. From germline, CDR1 is MDHEN and CDR2 SYDVKM. V was clipped by 6 bases and J by 8 bases; unmatched bases: 8. The DNA of the CDR3 is TGTGCCAGCAGAGTCGGGACAGGCGGGGAAGCTTTCTTT. Its translation: CASRVGTGGEAFF.